This T cell receptor (beta chain) was found in a study of shared clonotypes between healthy human individuals. CDR3 length equals 12 residues. The germline CDR1 and CDR2 sequences are MGHRA and YSYEKL. With regard to this clone: The antigen is unknown. Its ends do not fully match the called genes, so a read error is possible.

Profiling relied on immunoSEQ multiplex PCR, and the TCRdb table lists in-frame clones only, not all of them. Of 550,000 to 800,000 clones listed, around 91% are singletons. The study's findings and limits: It was observed that 5% to 6% of naive CD4 clonotypes were shared across several donors.

The sample consisted of memory CD8+ T cells from PBMCs. Subset: CD45RO+ cells pooled with CCR7-negative TemRA cells. The chain joins TRBV4-1 to TRBJ2-7; no clear D. The TCR was taken from a man aged 18 to 29 in good health. Some clones in this sample may be carry-over from other donors' samples. The chain's CDR3 is CASSQASGKHHF. The CDR3 nucleotides are TGCGCCAGCAGCCAAGCTAGTGGGAAACATCACTTC.